The next 9 T cell receptor beta chains were all read from a single sample in a study of siplizumab effects on memory and regulatory T cells. Clones were sequenced by immunoSEQ multiplex PCR, and TCRdb holds only the in-frame ones, with some missing. This table has 98,000 or so clones, 85% to 95% appearing once. The source material was Tregs sorted from blood. The source is a human donor in good health.

This chain links TRBV6-5 with TRBJ1-2; D is undetermined. V lost 5 bases to trimming and J lost 1 base, with 8 bases between them. The CDR3 length is 13 residues. The germline V gene has CDR1 MNHEY and CDR2 SVGAGI. The DNA of the CDR3 is TGTGCCAGCAGTGAGACACGTAACTATGGCTACACCTTC. Its translation is CASSETRNYGYTF.

The CDR3 region is CASSVSAGEMSDTQYF. DNA for the CDR3: TGTGCCAGCAGCGTCTCAGCGGGAGAGATGTCTGATACGCAGTATTTT. The chain recombines TRBV9 with TRBJ2-3, with 8 positions matching TRBD2. Germline values: CDR1 SGDLS, CDR2 YYNGEE. V lost 2 bases, J lost 6 bases, and 11 bases stayed unmatched. The CDR3 has 16 residues.

This clone occurred once. This chain joins TRBV11-3 and TRBJ2-7; 9 bases map to TRBD2. The CDR3 sequence is 15 residues long. CDR1 and CDR2 (germline): SGHNT, YENEEA. J gave up 7 bases and V 1 base, and 8 bases lay outside the gene matches. CDR3 protein: CASSLVLAGSGEQYF. DNA for the CDR3: TGTGCCAGCAGCTTAGTCCTAGCGGGATCGGGTGAGCAGTACTTC.

This rearrangement joins TRBV7-9 to TRBJ2-3, with 7 bases identical to TRBD2. Germline V gene sequence: CDR1 SEHNR, CDR2 FQNEAQ (reference sequence). This CDR3 comprises 15 residues. V was clipped by 6 bases and J by 2 bases; unmatched bases: 8. The CDR3 sequence is CASRPWAGDTDTQYF. In nucleotides, the CDR3 is TGTGCCAGCAGACCCTGGGCGGGGGACACAGATACGCAGTATTTT.

The V and J genes are TRBV4-1 and TRBJ1-1; 9 bases match TRBD1. CDR1 is MGHRA and CDR2 is YSYEKL in the germline V gene. The CDR3 extends over 18 amino acids. V shed 0 bases, J shed 0 bases, and the junction held 8 bases outside the gene matches. CDR3 nucleotides: TGCGCCAGCAGCCAAGATAGGGACAGGGCCACTCTGAACACTGAAGCTTTCTTT. Encoded protein: CASSQDRDRATLNTEAFF.

The chain combines TRBV9 with TRBJ2-2; D is ambiguous. CDR3 length equals 12 residues. Germline CDR1 is SGDLS and CDR2 is YYNGEE. V was cut by 5 bases and J by 4 bases, with 6 bases left in between. The CDR3 here is CASSVRTGELFF. For the CDR3, the DNA is TGTGCCAGCAGTGTCCGCACCGGGGAGCTGTTTTTT.

The V gene is TRBV6-1, the J gene TRBJ1-5, with TRBD1 as a possible D gene (6 bases). Trimming removed 8 bases at V and 4 bases at J, with 12 bases between. CDR1 is MNHNS and CDR2 is SASEGT in the germline V gene. This CDR3 spans 13 amino acids. This chain's CDR3 is CASSDSQNQPQHF. In DNA form, the CDR3 reads TGTGCCAGCTCGGACAGCCAAAATCAGCCCCAGCATTTT.

This rearrangement joins TRBV19 to TRBJ1-2; no clear D gene. CDR3 length: 14 amino acids. V gave up 3 bases and J gave up 6 bases, with 14 bases separating them. Germline V gene lookup returns CDR1 LNHDA and CDR2 SQIVND (reference sequence). CDR3: CASSIRAQRDGYTF. CDR3 nucleotide sequence: TGTGCCAGTAGTATCCGGGCACAGAGGGATGGCTACACCTTC.

The rearrangement uses TRBV7-9 and TRBJ2-3, with D possibly being TRBD2 (5 bases). The CDR3 contains 14 residues. With 2 bases removed from V and 4 bases from J, the gap between germline ends came to 10 bases. Germline V gene lookup returns CDR1 SEHNR and CDR2 FQNEAQ (reference sequence). As DNA, the CDR3 is TGTGCCAGCAGCTTATCTTGGGGAGCAGATACGCAGTATTTT. Residues: CASSLSWGADTQYF.